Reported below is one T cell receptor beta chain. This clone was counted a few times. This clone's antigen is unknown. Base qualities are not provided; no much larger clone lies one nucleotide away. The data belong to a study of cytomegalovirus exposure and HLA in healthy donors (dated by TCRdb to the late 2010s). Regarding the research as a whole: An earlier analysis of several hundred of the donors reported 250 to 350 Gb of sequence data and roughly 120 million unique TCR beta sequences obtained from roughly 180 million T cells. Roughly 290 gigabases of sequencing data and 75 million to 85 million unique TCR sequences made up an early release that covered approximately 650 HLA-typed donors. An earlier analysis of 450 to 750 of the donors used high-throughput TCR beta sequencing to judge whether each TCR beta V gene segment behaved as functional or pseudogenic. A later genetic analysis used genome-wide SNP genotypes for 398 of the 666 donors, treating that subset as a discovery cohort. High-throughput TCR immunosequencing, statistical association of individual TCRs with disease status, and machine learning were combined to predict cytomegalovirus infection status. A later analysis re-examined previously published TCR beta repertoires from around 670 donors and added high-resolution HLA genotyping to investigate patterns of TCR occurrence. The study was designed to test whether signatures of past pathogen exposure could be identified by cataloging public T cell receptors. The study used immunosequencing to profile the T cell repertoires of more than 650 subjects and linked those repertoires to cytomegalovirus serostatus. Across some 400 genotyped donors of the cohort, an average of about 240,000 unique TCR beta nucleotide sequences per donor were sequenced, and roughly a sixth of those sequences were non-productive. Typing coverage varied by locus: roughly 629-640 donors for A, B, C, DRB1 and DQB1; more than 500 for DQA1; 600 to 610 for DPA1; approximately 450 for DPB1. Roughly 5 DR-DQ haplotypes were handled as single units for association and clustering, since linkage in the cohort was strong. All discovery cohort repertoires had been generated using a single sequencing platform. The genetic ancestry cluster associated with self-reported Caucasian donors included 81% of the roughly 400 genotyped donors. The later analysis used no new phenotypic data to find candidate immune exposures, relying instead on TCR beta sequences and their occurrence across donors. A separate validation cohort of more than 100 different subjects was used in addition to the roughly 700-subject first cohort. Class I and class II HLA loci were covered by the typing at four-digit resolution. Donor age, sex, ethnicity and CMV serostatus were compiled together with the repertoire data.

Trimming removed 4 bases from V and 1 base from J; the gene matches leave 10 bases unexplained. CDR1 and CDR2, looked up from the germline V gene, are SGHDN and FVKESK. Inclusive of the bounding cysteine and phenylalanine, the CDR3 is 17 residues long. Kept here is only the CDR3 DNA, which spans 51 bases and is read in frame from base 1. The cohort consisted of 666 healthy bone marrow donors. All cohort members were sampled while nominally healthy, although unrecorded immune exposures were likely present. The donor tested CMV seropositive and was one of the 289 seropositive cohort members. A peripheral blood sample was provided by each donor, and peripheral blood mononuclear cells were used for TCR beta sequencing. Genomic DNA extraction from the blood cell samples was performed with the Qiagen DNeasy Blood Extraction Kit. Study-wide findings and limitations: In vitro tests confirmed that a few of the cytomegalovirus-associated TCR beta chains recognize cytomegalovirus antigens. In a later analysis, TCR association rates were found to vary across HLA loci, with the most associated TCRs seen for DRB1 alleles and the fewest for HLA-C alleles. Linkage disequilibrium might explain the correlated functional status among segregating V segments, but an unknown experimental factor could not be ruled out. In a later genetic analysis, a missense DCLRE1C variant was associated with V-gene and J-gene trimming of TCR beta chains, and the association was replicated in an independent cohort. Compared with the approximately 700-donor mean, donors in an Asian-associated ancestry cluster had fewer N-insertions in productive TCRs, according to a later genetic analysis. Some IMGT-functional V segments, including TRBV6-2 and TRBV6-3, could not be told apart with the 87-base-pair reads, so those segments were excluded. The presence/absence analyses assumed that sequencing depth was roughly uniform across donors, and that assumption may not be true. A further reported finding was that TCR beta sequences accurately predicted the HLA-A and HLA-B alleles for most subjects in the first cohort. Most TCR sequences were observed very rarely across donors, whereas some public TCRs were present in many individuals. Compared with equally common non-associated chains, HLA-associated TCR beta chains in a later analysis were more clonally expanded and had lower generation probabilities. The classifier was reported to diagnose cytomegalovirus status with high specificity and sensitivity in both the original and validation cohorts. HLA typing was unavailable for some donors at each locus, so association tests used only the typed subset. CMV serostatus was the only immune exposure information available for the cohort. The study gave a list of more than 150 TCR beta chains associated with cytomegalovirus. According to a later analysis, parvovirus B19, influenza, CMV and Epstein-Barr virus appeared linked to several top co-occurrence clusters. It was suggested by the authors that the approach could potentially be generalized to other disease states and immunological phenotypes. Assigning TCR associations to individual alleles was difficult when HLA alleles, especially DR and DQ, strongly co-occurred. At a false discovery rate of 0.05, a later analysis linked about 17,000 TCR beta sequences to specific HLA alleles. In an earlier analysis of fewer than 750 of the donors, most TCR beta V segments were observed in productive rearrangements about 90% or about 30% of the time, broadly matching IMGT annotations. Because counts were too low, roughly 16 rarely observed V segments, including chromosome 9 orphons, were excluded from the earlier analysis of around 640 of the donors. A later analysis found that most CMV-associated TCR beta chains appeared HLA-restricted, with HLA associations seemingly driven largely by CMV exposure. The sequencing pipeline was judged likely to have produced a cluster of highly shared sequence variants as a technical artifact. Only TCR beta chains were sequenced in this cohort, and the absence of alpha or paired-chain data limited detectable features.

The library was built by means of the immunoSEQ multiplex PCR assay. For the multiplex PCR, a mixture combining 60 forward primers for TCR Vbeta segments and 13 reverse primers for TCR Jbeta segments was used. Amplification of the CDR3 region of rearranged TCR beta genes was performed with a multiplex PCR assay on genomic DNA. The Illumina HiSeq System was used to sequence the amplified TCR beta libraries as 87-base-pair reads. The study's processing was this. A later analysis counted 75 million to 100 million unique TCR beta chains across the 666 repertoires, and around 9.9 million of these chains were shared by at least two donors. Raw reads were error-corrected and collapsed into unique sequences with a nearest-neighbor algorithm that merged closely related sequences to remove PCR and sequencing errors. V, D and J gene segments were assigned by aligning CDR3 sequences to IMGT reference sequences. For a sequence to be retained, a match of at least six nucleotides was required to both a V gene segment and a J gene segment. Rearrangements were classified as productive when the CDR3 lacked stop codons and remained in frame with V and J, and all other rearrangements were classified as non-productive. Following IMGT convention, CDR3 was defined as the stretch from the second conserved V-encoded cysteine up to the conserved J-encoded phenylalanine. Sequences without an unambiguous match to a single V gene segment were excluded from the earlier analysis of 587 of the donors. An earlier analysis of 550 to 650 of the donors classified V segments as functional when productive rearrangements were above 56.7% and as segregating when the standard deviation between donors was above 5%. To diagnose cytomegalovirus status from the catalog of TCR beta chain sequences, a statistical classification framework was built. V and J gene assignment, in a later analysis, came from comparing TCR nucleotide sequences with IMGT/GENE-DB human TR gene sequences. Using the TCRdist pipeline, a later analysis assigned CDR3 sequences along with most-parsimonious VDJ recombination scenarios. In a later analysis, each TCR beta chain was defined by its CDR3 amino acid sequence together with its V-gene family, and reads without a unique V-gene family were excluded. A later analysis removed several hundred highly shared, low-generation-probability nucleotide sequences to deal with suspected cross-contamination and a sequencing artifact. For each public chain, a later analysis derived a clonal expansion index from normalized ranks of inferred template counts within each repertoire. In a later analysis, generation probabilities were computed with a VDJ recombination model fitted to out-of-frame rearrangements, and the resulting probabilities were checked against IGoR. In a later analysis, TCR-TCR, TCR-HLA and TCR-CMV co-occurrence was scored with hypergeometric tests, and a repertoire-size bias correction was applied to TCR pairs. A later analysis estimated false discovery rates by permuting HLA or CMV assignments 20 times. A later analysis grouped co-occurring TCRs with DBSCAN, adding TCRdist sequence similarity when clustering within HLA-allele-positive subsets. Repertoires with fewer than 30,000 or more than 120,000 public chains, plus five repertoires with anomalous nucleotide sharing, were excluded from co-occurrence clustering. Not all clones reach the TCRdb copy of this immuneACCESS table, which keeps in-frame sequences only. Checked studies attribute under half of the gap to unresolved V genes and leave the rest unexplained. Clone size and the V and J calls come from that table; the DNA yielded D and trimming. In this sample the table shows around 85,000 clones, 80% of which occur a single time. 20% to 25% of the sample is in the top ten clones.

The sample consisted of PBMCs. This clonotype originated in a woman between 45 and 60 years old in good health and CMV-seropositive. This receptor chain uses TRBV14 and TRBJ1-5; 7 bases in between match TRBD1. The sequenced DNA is TGTGCCAGCAGCCCAAAAAAAAACAGGGGAAGCAATCAGCCCCAGCATTTT. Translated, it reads CASSPKKNRGSNQPQHF.